What follows are 16 T cell receptor beta chains derived from one specimen sequenced in a study of tumor-infiltrating lymphocytes in primary liver carcinoma. TCR beta cDNA was prepared out of about 510 ng total RNA by means of a constant-region primer. Libraries of TCR beta came from three nested multiplex PCR rounds with slightly modified ARM-PCR. TRBV1-TRBV30 forward primers paired with a C-beta reverse primer were used in the first two PCR rounds, which ran 9 to 10 cycles each. TCRdb passed the multiplex PCR reads through MiXCR, listing each CDR3 protein once. The sample shows 100,000 to 150,000 distinct CDR3 sequences, 55% to 75% of them seen only once. Extraction of RNA together with DNA used about 18-30 mg of unsorted bulk tissue. What was sequenced was liver tumor tissue from sampling region 3. Sample subset: tumor region T3, left-lateral pole. The source is a woman aged 55-69 years with primary liver carcinoma and hepatitis B virus infection.

V usage is TRBV7-2 and J usage is TRBJ2-1; D possibly corresponds to TRBD1 (6 bases). The V gene lost 6 bases and the J gene lost 5 bases, with 17 bases spanning the gap. This CDR3 spans 15 amino acids. Germline CDR1 SGHTA, CDR2 FQGNSA. Here the CDR3 reads CTSSSRTVGDNEQFF. The CDR3 DNA follows: TGTACCAGCAGTTCTCGGACAGTGGGGGACAATGAGCAGTTCTTC.

This clonotype was recorded a few times. This sequence joins TRBV28 and TRBJ1-2; D is ambiguous. V was trimmed by 5 bases and J by 3 bases, leaving 10 bases between them. Germline lookup yields CDR1 MDHEN and CDR2 SYDVKM. The CDR3 length is 13 residues. CDR3 sequence: CASSMDGYYGYTF. The CDR3 DNA follows: TGTGCCAGCAGTATGGACGGATACTATGGCTACACCTTC.

This clonotype occurred a few times. This chain links TRBV13 with TRBJ2-1; D possibly corresponds to TRBD2 (6 bases). Trimming took 0 bases from V and 5 from J, leaving 14 bases between them. This CDR3 is 16 amino acids long. Germline V lookup: CDR1 PRHDT, CDR2 FYEKMQ (reference sequence). The CDR3 sequence is CASSLGGTGDHNEQFF. CDR3 DNA: TGTGCCAGCAGCTTAGGCGGAACGGGAGATCACAATGAGCAGTTCTTC.

About this clonotype itself: Here the CDR3 omits its conserved ending phenylalanine or tryptophan, so a read error is the likely source. J is TRBJ2-7 and V is TRBV11-3, with TRBD2 identical over 7 bases. V shed 5 bases, J shed 2 bases, and the junction held 18 bases outside the gene matches. The CDR3 extends over 18 amino acids. CDR1 is SGHNT, CDR2 YENEEA, per germline. CDR3 region: CASSPTPGTKREAYEQYI. For the CDR3, the DNA is TGTGCCAGCAGCCCAACGCCCGGGACTAAGAGGGAGGCCTACGAGCAGTACATC.

This clonotype was seen at least ten times. This chain uses TRBV6-1 with TRBJ2-7; 13 positions match TRBD2. This CDR3 region has 13 residues. Germline CDR1 reads MNHNS; CDR2 reads SASEGT. With V trimmed by 9 bases and J by 7 bases, 6 bases remained unmatched. CDR3 nucleotide sequence: TGTGCCAGTTCACTAGCGGGAGGGCTTGAGCAGTACTTC. The encoded protein is CASSLAGGLEQYF.

This clonotype is labeled medium-sized. This chain joins TRBV29-1 and TRBJ2-3, with D perhaps matching TRBD2 (6 bases). Looked up from germline, CDR1 is SQVTM and CDR2 is ANQGSEA. The germline V and J ends were trimmed by 7 bases and 5 bases, with 25 bases remaining between them. The CDR3 loop spans 16 amino acids. This CDR3 is CSARLLGGGLRDTQYF. The CDR3 DNA follows: TGCAGCGCCAGGCTCCTTGGGGGAGGACTAAGAGATACGCAGTATTTT.

The chain joins TRBV5-1 to TRBJ1-3; TRBD1 is a possible D gene (5 bases). CDR1 and CDR2 from the germline V gene are SGHRS and YFSETQ. This CDR3 region has 14 residues. The germline V and J ends were trimmed by 3 bases and 4 bases, with 11 bases remaining between them. The CDR3 reads CASSSRGAGNTIYF. In nucleotides, the CDR3 is TGCGCCAGCAGCTCTCGAGGGGCAGGAAACACCATATATTTT.

The gene calls are TRBV29-1 and TRBJ2-1; D is ambiguous. Germline CDR1 reads SQVTM; CDR2 reads ANQGSEA. The CDR3 contains 12 residues. DNA for the CDR3: TGCTTCGTTGATCGGCGCGGTGATGAGCAGTTCTTC. Protein product: CFVDRRGDEQFF.

This clonotype was counted ten times or more. The chain is built from TRBV29-1 and TRBJ2-5; the match to TRBD2 covers 12 bases. This CDR3 has 16 residues. Germline V gene sequence: CDR1 SQVTM, CDR2 ANQGSEA. J gave up 2 bases and V 3 bases, and 7 bases lay outside the gene matches. The CDR3 protein is CSVDGWGTSGQETQYF. The DNA for the CDR3 is TGCAGCGTTGACGGCTGGGGGACTAGCGGGCAAGAGACCCAGTACTTC.

This clonotype was seen many times. At one end the junction does not follow the germline gene, possibly because of a read error. This sequence joins TRBV6-5 and TRBJ2-7, with 8 bases fitting TRBD2. CDR3 length: 15 residues. Germline CDR1 and CDR2: MNHEY and SVGAGI. The CDR3 here is CASSALAASSYERYF. DNA of the CDR3: TGTGCCAGCAGTGCACTAGCGGCGAGCTCCTACGAGCGGTACTTC.

The chain couples TRBV5-1 to TRBJ2-1, with D possibly matching TRBD1 (5 bases). There are 16 residues in the CDR3. Trimming removed 1 base from V and 10 bases from J, with 21 bases in between. Germline V gene sequence: CDR1 SGHRS, CDR2 YFSETQ. The CDR3 coding sequence is TGCGCCAGCAGCTTGTCCACTACATTAAGGGGTAACGAGCAGTTCTTC. This gives the protein CASSLSTTLRGNEQFF. The whole variable domain, remainder taken from reference TRBV5-1 and TRBJ2-1, is KAGVTQTPRYLIKTRGQQVTLSCSPISGHRSVSWYQQTPGQGLQFLFEYFSETQRNKGNFPGRFSGRQFSNSRSEMNVSTLELGDSALYLCASSLSTTLRGNEQFFGPGTRLTVL.

Worth noting for this clonotype: Just one base apart from a much larger clone, this may be a read error. CDR3 DNA: TGTGCCAGCAGTTCCACTCCCGGACTAGCGGTGTCCTACAATGAGCAGTCCTTC. It yields the protein CASSSTPGLAVSYNEQSF. The chain links TRBV12-3 or TRBV12-4 to TRBJ2-1; 10 nucleotides match TRBD2. The CDR3 sequence is 18 residues long.

Ten or more counts support this clonotype. The chain couples TRBV5-4 to TRBJ2-7; D not certain. V was trimmed by 4 bases and J by 7 bases, leaving 12 bases between them. The germline CDR1 and CDR2 sequences are SGHNT and YYREEE (reference sequence). CDR3 length equals 12 residues. Here the CDR3 reads CASSLDRWEQYF. Here the CDR3 DNA reads TGTGCCAGCAGCCTGGACCGTTGGGAGCAGTACTTC.

Only one count was recorded for this clonotype. This sequence may be a read error, since a much larger clone differs from it by one base. The V call is TRBV28, the J call TRBJ2-3, with D possibly being TRBD2 (5 bases). Trimming took off 7 bases at V and 5 bases at J, with 13 bases between the two ends. CDR1 is MDHEN, CDR2 SYDVKM, per germline. The CDR3 length is 13 residues. The CDR3 reads CASIGPGRDTQYF. CDR3 nucleotides: TGTGCCAGCATCGGACCGGGGAGAGATACGCAGTATTTT.

This clonotype has ten or more counts. The gene calls are TRBV10-2 and TRBJ2-5; D is unclear. V was pared by 5 bases and J by 5 bases, with 6 bases between. The CDR3 sequence is 11 residues long. Germline V gives CDR1 WSHSY, CDR2 SAAADI. The chain's CDR3 is CASSHGETQYF. In nucleotides, the CDR3 is TGCGCCAGCAGTCATGGGGAGACCCAGTACTTC.

This clonotype appeared a few times. The rearrangement joins TRBV28 to TRBJ1-2; D may be TRBD1 (6 bases). Per germline, CDR1 MDHEN and CDR2 SYDVKM. V lost 7 bases and J 6 bases, leaving 15 bases between the germline ends. The CDR3 totals 13 residues. DNA for the CDR3: TGTGCCAGCAAGTTTACGGGGGGCCATGGCTACACCTTC. It encodes CASKFTGGHGYTF.